This T cell receptor (beta chain) derives from a study of blood T cell repertoires in COVID-19. Profiled with immunoSEQ multiplex PCR; TCRdb holds only in-frame clones, not every one. The table has about 300,000 clones, around 92% seen once. The CDR3 sequence is 13 residues long. V shed 6 bases and J 5 bases; nucleotides not matched to a gene: 5. Germline V lookup: CDR1 MNHEY, CDR2 SVGAGI. The sequenced material came from peripheral blood. The TCR sequence derives from a woman in her twenties or thirties with COVID-19, enrolled during active disease. The genes are TRBV6-5 and TRBJ2-7; 9 bases are a match to TRBD1. CDR3 protein: CASSRDRVDEQYF. CDR3 bases: TGTGCCAGCAGCCGGGACAGGGTCGACGAGCAGTACTTC.